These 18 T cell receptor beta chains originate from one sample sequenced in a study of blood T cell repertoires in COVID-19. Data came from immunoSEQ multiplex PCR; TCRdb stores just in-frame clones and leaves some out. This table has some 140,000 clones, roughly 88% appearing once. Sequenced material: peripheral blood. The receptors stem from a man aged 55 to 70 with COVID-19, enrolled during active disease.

CDR3 coding DNA: TGTGCCAGCAGCCAAGATGGCAGGGGCGGCTATGGCTACACCTTC. Its protein product is CASSQDGRGGYGYTF. This sequence joins TRBV4-2 and TRBJ1-2, with D perhaps matching TRBD1 (6 bases). The CDR3 contains 15 residues. Trimming removed 0 bases from V and 4 bases from J, with 12 bases in between. Looked up from germline, CDR1 is LGHNA and CDR2 is YNFKEQ.

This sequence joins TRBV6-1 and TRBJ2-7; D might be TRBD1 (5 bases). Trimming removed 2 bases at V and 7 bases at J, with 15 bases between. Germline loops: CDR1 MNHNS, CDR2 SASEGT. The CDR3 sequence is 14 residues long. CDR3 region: CASSELQGLKEQYF. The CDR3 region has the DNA TGTGCCAGCAGTGAACTTCAGGGTTTAAAGGAGCAGTACTTC.

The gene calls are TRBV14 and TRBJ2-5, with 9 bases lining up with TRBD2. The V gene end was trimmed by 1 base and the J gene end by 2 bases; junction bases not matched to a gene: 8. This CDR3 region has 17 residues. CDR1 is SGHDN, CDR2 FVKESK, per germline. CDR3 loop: CASSQVAAGGFQETQYF. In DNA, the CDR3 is TGTGCCAGCAGCCAAGTCGCAGCGGGGGGATTTCAAGAGACCCAGTACTTC.

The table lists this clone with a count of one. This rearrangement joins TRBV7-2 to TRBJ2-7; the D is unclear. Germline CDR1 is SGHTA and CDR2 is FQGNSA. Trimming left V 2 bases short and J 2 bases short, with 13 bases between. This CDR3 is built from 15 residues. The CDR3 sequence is CASSLQSSLTYEQYF. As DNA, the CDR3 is TGTGCCAGCAGCTTACAATCATCCCTAACCTACGAGCAGTACTTC.

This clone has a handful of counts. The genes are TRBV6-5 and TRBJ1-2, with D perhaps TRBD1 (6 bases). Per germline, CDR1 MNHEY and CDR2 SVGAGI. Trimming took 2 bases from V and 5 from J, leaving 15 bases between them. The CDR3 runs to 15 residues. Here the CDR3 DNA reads TGTGCCAGCAGTTACAGCGGCAGGGGACTATATGGCTACACCTTC. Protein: CASSYSGRGLYGYTF.

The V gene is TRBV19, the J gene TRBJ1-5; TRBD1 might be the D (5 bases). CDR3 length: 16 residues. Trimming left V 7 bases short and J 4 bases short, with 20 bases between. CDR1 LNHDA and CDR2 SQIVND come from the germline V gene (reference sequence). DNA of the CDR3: TGTGCCAGTACCGATGTGTGGGGACTAATAAATCAGCCCCAGCATTTT. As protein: CASTDVWGLINQPQHF.

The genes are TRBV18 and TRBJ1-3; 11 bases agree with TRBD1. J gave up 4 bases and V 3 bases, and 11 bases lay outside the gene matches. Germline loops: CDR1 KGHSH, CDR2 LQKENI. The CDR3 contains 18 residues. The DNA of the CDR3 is TGTGCCAGCTCACCCGGACAGGGGGCACGGGATGAAGGAAACACCATATATTTT. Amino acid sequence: CASSPGQGARDEGNTIYF. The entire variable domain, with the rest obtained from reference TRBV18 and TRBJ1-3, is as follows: NAGVMQNPRHLVRRRGQEARLRCSPMKGHSHVYWYRQLPEEGLKFMVYLQKENIIDESGMPKERFSAEFPKEGPSILRIQQVVRGDSAAYFCASSPGQGARDEGNTIYFGEGSWLTVV.

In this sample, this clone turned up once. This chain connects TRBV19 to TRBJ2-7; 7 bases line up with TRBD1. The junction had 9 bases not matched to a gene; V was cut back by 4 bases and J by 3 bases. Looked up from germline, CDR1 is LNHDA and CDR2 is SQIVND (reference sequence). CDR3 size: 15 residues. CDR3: CASSKSWTGGYEQYF. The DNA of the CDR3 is TGTGCCAGTAGTAAGAGCTGGACAGGCGGCTACGAGCAGTACTTC.

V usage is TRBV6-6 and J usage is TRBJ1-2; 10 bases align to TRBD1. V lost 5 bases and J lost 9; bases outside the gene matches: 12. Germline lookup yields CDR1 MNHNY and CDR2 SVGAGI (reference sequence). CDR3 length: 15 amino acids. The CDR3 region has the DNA TGTGCCAGCAGTCCAGGGACAGGGGCTTATCGTAGCTACACCTTC. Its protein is CASSPGTGAYRSYTF.

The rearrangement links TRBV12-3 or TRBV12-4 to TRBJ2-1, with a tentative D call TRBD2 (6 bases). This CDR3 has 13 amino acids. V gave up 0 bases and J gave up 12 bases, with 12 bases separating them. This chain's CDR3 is CASSLAGLSGQFF. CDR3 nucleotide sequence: TGTGCCAGCAGTTTAGCGGGACTGTCGGGGCAGTTCTTC.

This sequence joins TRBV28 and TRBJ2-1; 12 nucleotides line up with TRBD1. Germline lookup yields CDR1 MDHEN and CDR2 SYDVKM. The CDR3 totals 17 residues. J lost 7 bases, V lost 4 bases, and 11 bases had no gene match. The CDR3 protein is CASSSRGQGAAGNEQFF. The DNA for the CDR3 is TGTGCCAGCAGTTCACGGGGACAGGGGGCGGCAGGGAATGAGCAGTTCTTC.

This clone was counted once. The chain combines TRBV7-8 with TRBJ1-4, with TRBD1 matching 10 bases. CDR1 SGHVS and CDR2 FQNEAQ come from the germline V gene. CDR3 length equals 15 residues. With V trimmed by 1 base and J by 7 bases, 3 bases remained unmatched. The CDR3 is CASSLDRDRGEKLFF. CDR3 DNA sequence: TGTGCCAGCAGCTTAGACAGGGACAGGGGTGAAAAACTGTTTTTT.

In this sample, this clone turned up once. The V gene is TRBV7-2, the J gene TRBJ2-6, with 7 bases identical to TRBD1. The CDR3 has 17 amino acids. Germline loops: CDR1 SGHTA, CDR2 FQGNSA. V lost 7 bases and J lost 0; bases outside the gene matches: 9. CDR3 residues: CASTVRDSNSGANVLTF. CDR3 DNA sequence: TGTGCCAGCACTGTAAGGGACAGCAACTCTGGGGCCAACGTCCTGACTTTC.

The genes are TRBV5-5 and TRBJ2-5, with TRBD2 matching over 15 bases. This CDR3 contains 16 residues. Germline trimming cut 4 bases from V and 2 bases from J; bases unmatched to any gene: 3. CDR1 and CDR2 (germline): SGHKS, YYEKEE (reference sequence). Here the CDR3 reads CASSPGLAGGQETQYF. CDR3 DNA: TGTGCCAGCAGCCCGGGACTAGCGGGGGGACAAGAGACCCAGTACTTC.

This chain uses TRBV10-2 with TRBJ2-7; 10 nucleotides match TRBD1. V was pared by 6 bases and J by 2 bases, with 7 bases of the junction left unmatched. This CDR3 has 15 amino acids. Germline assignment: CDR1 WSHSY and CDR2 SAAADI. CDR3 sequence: CASSRQGANTYEQYF. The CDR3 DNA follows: TGCGCCAGCAGCCGACAGGGGGCAAATACCTACGAGCAGTACTTC.

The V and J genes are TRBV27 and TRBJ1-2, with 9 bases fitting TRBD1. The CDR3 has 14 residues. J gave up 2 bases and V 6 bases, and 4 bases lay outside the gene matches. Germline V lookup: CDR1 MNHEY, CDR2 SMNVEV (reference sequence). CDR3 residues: CASRGQGDNYGYTF. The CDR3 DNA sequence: TGTGCCAGCAGGGGACAGGGTGACAACTATGGCTACACCTTC.

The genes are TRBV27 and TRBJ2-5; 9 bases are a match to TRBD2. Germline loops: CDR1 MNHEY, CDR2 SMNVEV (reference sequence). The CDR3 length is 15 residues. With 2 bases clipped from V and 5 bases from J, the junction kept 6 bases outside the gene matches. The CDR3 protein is CASSLKREARETQYF. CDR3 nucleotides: TGTGCCAGCAGTTTAAAGCGGGAGGCACGGGAGACCCAGTACTTC.

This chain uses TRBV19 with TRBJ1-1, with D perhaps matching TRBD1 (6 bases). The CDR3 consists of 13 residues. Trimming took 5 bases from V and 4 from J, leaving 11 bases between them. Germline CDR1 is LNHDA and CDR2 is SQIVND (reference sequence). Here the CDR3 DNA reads TGTGCCAGTAGTGGGGGCCCGGCCACTGAAGCTTTCTTT. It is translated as CASSGGPATEAFF. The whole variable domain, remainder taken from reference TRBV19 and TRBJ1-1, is DGGITQSPKYLFRKEGQNVTLSCEQNLNHDAMYWYRQDPGQGLRLIYYSQIVNDFQKGDIAEGYSVSREKKESFPLTVTSAQKNPTAFYLCASSGGPATEAFFGQGTRLTVV.